A selection of T cell receptor beta chains follows, all from one sample in a study of blood T cell repertoires in COVID-19. Sequencing was performed with immunoSEQ multiplex PCR; in TCRdb, only in-frame clones are kept and a portion is missing. The sample lists 250,000 to 400,000 clones, over 75% occurring once. What was sequenced was PBMCs or T cells enriched from blood (not recorded which). The receptor set was obtained from a woman in her twenties or thirties who had recovered from COVID-19. Each CDR3 is given with its conserved first and last residue. The D gene is left open where the match is weak.

>TRBD2|TRBV5-4
CASSKERGGVTDTQYF
>NA|TRBV7-6
CASSWGQNTEAFF
>TRBD1|TRBV18
CASSPPARGLEKLFF
>NA|TRBV7-8
CASSAHRVDTGELFF
>NA|TRBV20-1
CSVQGGHEQYF
>NA|TRBV12-5
CASGLVNTEQFF
>NA|TRBV30
CAWSVLTLNQPQHF
>NA|TRBV28
CASSLPPGSGTGELFF
>NA|TRBV5-6
CASSFGGTFQPQHF
>NA|TRBV19
CASSILRDSYNSPLHF
>NA|TRBV27
CASSGQGFAYQETQYF
>TRBD2|TRBV5-4
CASSRGGDRNTGELFF
>TRBD2|TRBV3-1/TRBV3-2
CASSQSPGPAGVTDTQYF
>NA|TRBV4-1
CASGLIAGANTGELFF
>NA|TRBV5-1
CASSYQGPRSGNTIYF
>NA|TRBV19
CASSVQGSPSYEQYF
>NA|TRBV5-1
CASSQRKDSPMGYTF
>NA|TRBV29-1
CSVSPPTVNTEAFF
>NA|TRBV7-2
CASSLGRGGSGNTIYF
>NA|TRBV19
CASSGGAGETQYF
>NA|TRBV28
CASSAWDTYEQYF
>NA|TRBV7-8
CASSLILARGSSYNEQFF
>NA|TRBV18
CASSPGGQSNYGYTF
>TRBD1|TRBV5-1
CASSLAVQGVGGANEKLFF
>NA|TRBV18
CASSPIKDSDYGYTF
>TRBD1|TRBV18
CASSPGQGADQPQHF
>NA|TRBV7-9
CASSPPPISMRGNTIYF
>TRBD2|TRBV15
CATSSTLAGDDYNEQFF
>TRBD1|TRBV7-9
CASTGGGGANNYGYTF
>TRBD1|TRBV4-1
CASSQRGGGYEQYF
>TRBD2|TRBV4-2
CASSLSLAGGSDTQYF
>NA|TRBV27
CASSLSWGRNSPLHF
>TRBD2|TRBV10-3
CAIRGGVQETQYF
>TRBD1|TRBV5-4
CASRPDRGRETQYF
>NA|TRBV10-3
CAISEGTQTTHEQYF
>NA|TRBV27
CASSSQGAYNEQFF
>TRBD1|TRBV4-2
CASSDDDRAWEAFF
>TRBD1|TRBV7-9
CASMPRGRSEKLFF
>TRBD1|TRBV19
CASSPDRGFRNTIYF
>NA|TRBV19
CASSVRGDTQYF
>TRBD2|TRBV2
CASSGGSGGSTDTQYF
>NA|TRBV9
CASSPRGGNYGYTF
>NA|TRBV3-1/TRBV3-2
CASSQGFGSQETQYF
>NA|TRBV27
CASSDTTGTHQYQETQYF
>NA|TRBV5-1
CASQGSYEQYF
>TRBD1|TRBV20-1
CSASSRDRGSEQYF
>NA|TRBV7-2
CASSLRAGGSPLHF
>TRBD2|TRBV7-4
CASRLAGGFYNEQFF
>TRBD1|TRBV6-6
CASSYPGQGIYEQYF
>NA|TRBV5-4
CASSRNRERTEAFF
>NA|TRBV5-1
CASSPRRAEETQYF
>NA|TRBV15
CATSRGPVSDTGELFF